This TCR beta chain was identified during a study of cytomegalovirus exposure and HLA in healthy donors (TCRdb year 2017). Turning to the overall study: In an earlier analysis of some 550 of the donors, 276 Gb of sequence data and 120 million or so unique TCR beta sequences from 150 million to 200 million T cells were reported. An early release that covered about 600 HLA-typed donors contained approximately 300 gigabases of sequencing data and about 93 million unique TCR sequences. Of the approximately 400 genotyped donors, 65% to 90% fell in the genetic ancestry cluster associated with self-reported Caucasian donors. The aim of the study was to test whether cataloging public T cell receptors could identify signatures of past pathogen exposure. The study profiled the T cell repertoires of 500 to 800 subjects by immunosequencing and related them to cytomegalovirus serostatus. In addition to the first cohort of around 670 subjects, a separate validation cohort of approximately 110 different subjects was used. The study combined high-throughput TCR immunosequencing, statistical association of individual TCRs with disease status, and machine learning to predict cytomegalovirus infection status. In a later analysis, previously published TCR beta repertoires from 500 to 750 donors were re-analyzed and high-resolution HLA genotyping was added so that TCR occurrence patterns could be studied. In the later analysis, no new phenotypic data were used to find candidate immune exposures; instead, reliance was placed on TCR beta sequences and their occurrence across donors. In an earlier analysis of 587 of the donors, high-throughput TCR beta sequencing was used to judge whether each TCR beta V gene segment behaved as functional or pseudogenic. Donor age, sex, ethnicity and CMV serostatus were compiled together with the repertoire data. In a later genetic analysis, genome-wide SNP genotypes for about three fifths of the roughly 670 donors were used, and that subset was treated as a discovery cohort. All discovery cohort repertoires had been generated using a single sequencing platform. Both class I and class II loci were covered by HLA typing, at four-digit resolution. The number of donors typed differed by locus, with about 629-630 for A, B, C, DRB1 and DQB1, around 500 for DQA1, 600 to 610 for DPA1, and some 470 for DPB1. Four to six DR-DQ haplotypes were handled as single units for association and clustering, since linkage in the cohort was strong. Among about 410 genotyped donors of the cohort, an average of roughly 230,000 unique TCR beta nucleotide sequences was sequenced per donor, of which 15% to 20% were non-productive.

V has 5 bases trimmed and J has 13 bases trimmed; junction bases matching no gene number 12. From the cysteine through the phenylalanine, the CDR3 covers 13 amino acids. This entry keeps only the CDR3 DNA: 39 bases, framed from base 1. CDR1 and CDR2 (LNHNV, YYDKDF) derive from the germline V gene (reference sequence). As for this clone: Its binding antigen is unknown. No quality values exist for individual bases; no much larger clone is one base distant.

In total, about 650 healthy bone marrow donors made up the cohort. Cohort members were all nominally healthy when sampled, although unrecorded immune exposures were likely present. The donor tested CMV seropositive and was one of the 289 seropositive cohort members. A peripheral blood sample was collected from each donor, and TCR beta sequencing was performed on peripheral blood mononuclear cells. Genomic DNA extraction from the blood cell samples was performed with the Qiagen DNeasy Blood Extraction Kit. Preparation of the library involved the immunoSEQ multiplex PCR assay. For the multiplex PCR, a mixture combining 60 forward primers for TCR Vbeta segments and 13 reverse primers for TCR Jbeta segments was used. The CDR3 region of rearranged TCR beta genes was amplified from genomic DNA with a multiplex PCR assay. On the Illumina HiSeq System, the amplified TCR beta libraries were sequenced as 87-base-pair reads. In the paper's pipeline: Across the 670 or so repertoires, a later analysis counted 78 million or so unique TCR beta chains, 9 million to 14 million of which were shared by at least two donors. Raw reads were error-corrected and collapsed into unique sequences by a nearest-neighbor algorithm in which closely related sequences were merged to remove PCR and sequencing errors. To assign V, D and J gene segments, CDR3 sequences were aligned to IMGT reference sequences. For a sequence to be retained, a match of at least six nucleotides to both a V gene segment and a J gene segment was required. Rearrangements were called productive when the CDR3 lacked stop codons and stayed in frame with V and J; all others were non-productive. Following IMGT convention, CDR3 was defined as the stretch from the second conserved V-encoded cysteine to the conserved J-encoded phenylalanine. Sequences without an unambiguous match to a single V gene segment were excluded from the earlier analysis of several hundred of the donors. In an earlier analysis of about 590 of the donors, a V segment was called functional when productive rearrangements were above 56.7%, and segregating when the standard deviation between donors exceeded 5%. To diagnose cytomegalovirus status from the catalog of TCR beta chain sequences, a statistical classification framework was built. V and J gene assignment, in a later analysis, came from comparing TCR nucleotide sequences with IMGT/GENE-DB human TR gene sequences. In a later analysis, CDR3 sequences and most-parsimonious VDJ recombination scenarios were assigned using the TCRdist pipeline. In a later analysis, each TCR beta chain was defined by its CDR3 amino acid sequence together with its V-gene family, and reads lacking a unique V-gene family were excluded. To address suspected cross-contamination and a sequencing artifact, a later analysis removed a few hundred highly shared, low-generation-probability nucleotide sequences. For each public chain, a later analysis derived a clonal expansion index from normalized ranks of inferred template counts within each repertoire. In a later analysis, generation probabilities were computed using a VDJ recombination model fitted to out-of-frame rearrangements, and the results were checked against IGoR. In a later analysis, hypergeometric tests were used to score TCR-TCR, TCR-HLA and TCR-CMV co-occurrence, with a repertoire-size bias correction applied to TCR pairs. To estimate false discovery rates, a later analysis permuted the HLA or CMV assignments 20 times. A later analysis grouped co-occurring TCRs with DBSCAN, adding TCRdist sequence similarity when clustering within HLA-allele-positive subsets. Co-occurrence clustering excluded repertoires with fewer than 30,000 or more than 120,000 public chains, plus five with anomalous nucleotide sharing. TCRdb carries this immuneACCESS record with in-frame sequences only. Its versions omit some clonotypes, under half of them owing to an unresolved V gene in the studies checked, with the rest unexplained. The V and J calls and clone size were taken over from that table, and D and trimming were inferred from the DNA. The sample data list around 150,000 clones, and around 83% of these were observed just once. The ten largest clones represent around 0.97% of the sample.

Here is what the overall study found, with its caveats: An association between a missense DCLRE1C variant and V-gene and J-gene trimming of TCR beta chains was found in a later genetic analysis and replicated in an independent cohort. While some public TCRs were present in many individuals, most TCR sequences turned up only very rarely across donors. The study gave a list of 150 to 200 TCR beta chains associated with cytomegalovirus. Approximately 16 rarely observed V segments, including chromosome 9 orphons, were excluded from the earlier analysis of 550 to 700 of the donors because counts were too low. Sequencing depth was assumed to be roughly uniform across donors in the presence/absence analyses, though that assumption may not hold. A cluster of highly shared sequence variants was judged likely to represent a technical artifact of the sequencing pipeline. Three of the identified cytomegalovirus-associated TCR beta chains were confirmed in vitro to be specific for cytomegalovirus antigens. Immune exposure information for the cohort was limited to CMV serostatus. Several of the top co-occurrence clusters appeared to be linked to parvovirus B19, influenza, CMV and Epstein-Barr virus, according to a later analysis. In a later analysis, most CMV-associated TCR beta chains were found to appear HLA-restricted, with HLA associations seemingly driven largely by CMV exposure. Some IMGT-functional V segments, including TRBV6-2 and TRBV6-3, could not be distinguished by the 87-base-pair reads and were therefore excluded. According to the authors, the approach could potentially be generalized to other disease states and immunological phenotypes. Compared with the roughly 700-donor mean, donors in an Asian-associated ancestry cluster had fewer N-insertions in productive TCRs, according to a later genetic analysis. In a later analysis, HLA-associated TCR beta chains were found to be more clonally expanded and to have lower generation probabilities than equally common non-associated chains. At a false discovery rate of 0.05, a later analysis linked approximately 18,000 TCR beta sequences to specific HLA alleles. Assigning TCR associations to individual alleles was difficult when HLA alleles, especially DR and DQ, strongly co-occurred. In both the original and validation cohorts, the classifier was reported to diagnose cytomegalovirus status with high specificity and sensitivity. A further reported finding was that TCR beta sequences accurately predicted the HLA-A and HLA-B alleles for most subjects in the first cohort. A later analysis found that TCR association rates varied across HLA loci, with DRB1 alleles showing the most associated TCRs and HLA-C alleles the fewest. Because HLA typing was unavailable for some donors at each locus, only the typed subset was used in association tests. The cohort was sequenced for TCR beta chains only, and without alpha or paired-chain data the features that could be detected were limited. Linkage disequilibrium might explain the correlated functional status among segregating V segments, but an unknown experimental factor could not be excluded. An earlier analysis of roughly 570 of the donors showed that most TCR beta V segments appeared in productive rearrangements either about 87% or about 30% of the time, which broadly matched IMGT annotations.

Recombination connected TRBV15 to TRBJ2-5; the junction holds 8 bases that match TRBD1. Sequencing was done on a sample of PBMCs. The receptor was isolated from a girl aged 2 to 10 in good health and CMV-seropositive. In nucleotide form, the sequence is TGTGCCACCAGCTTACGGACAGGGTCTTCGAGGTACTTC. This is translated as CATSLRTGSSRYF.